This T cell receptor beta chain was retrieved from a study of T-cell reconstitution after alpha-beta-depleted transplantation in children. Germline V gene data show CDR1 as DFQATT and CDR2 as SNEGSKA (reference sequence). Trimming removed 6 bases at V and 3 bases at J, with 16 bases between. The CDR3 loop spans 14 amino acids. This clonotype showed up many times. Unique molecular identifiers featured in how the TCRbeta library was prepared. TCRdb re-called the PCR reads with MiXCR, one entry per CDR3 protein. This sample has some 600,000 distinct CDR3 sequences; roughly 15% occur once, and the top ten carry around 0.96%.

The sample here was PBMCs from the stem cell graft donor, taken from the stem cell graft. The V call is TRBV20-1, the J call TRBJ2-3, with D perhaps given as TRBD1 or TRBD2 (5 bases each). The TCR comes from a human donor who donated a stem cell graft to a child with acute myeloid leukemia. CDR3 residues: CSASSGHGTDTQYF. CDR3 sequence (DNA): TGCAGTGCCAGTTCGGGGCACGGGACAGATACGCAGTATTTT.